One sample yielded the 30 T cell receptor beta chains listed below, sequenced in a study of blood T cells in healthy people across ages. Sample-barcoded 5' priming and a J-beta primer mix drove a second PCR of roughly 6 to 12 cycles. TCRdb recomputed calls from the 5' RACE reads with MiXCR, one row per CDR3 protein. The table has around 1,500,000 distinct CDR3 sequences, under 30% seen once; the top ten hold over 7%. The sample was blood. These receptors came from a woman in her twenties or thirties in good health.

For this clonotype: Relative to the germline gene, one junction end is altered; a read error may explain this. This rearrangement joins TRBV7-9 to TRBJ2-4; D not resolved. The length of the CDR3 is 11 residues. Germline V CDR1 and CDR2: SEHNR, FQNEAQ (reference sequence). CDR3 region: CASSQANIRYF. The CDR3 nucleotides read TGTGCCAGCAGCCAGGCGAACATTCGGTACTTC.

This clonotype occurred a few times. J is TRBJ2-3 and V is TRBV5-6, with a possible D match to TRBD2 (7 bases). V was shortened by 4 bases and J by 2 bases, with 14 bases between the two germline ends. CDR3 size: 15 residues. Germline-derived CDR1 and CDR2 are SGHDT and YYEEEE. This chain's CDR3 is CASSARRGPTDTQYF. As DNA, the CDR3 is TGTGCCAGCAGCGCGAGGCGGGGGCCCACAGATACGCAGTATTTT. Full variable domain (missing parts from reference TRBV5-6 and TRBJ2-3): DAGVTQSPTHLIKTRGQQVTLRCSPKSGHDTVSWYQQALGQGPQFIFQYYEEEERQRGNFPDRFSGHQFPNYSSELNVNALLLGDSALYLCASSARRGPTDTQYFGPGTRLTVL.

V is TRBV20-1 and J is TRBJ2-1, with TRBD2 matching 9 bases. The CDR3 spans 15 residues. Germline-derived CDR1 and CDR2 are DFQATT and SNEGSKA (reference sequence). V was pared by 1 base and J by 8 bases, with 9 bases of the junction left unmatched. The CDR3 region has the DNA TGCAGTGCTAGAGTGGGCGGGGGGGCCAATGATGAGCAGTTCTTC. It yields the protein CSARVGGGANDEQFF.

This clonotype was observed at least ten times. Germline is not matched at one junction end, which may reflect a read error. The genes are TRBV6-6 and TRBJ2-7, with D possibly called TRBD1 or TRBD2 (5 bases each). The CDR3 contains 15 residues. From germline, CDR1 is MNHNY and CDR2 SVGAGI (reference sequence). CDR3 loop: CASSQGTEVRYAQYF. The CDR3 DNA reads as TGTGCCAGCAGTCAAGGGACGGAGGTTCGTTACGCGCAGTACTTC.

The gene calls are TRBV3-1 and TRBJ2-3; TRBD2 matches at 8 bases. The CDR3 consists of 16 residues. The germline V gene encodes CDR1 LGHDT and CDR2 YNNKEL (reference sequence). The V gene end was trimmed by 1 base and the J gene end by 9 bases; junction bases not matched to a gene: 12. CDR3 nucleotide sequence: TGTGCCAGCAGCCAAGCCCCCCGAATTAGCGGGGTAACGCAGTATTTT. Amino acids: CASSQAPRISGVTQYF.

This clonotype was counted between two and nine times. The chain combines TRBV29-1 with TRBJ1-2; D is unclear. Looked up from germline, CDR1 is SQVTM and CDR2 is ANQGSEA. This CDR3 has 8 residues. The CDR3 sequence is CRDGPYTF. CDR3 nucleotide sequence: TGCAGGGACGGCCCCTACACCTTC.

This clonotype has a handful of counts. The J gene is TRBJ2-1, the V gene TRBV7-6; 13 positions agree with TRBD2. Looked up from germline, CDR1 is SGHVS and CDR2 is FNYEAQ. The CDR3 totals 16 residues. The ends lost 7 bases at V and 3 bases at J; junction bases unmatched: 6. CDR3 loop: CASTLRLAGGYNEQFF. CDR3 bases: TGTGCCAGCACTCTACGACTAGCGGGGGGCTACAATGAGCAGTTCTTC.

On this clonotype itself: A much larger clone lies a single base off, so this may be a read error. This chain joins TRBV12-3 or TRBV12-4 and TRBJ2-4; the D is unclear. The CDR3 loop spans 11 amino acids. CDR3 nucleotides: TGTGCCAACAGTTTTGGATCGCTGCAGTACTTC. Amino acid sequence: CANSFGSLQYF.

This clonotype was counted ten times or more. The rearrangement links TRBV29-1 to TRBJ1-2; D is unclear. V was clipped by 6 bases and J by 2 bases, with 13 bases between them. Germline V CDR1 and CDR2: SQVTM, ANQGSEA. This CDR3 contains 13 residues. For the CDR3, the DNA is TGCAGCGTATCCGAGCAGCTCAACTATGGCTACACCTTC. This encodes CSVSEQLNYGYTF.

The chain is built from TRBV30 and TRBJ2-7; 8 bases match TRBD2. The CDR3 covers 17 residues. The V segment lost 0 bases and the J segment 1 base; nucleotides outside the gene matches: 11. From germline, CDR1 is GTSNPN and CDR2 SVGIG (reference sequence). In DNA, the CDR3 is TGTGCCTGGAGTGTACCCGGGTCGGGCGGGAGGTCCTACGAGCAGTACTTC. Its translation is CAWSVPGSGGRSYEQYF.

This clonotype has a handful of counts. The chain links TRBV6-5 to TRBJ2-7; D is uncertain. V lost 6 bases and J 5 bases, leaving 17 bases between the germline ends. The CDR3 is made up of 14 amino acids. Germline V gives CDR1 MNHEY, CDR2 SVGAGI. The chain's CDR3 is CASSFAVSRNEQYF. Here the CDR3 DNA reads TGTGCCAGCAGCTTCGCAGTATCGAGAAACGAGCAGTACTTC.

This clonotype occurred a few times. The chain employs TRBV6-5 and TRBJ1-4; D not certain. This CDR3 spans 19 amino acids. Germline assignment: CDR1 MNHEY and CDR2 SVGAGI. Trimming took 0 bases from V and 4 from J, leaving 21 bases between them. The CDR3: CASSYSMAGGGQYNEKLFF. The CDR3 nucleotides are TGTGCCAGCAGTTACTCGATGGCAGGTGGCGGTCAGTATAATGAAAAACTGTTTTTT.

The sample holds many counts of this clonotype. The chain couples TRBV12-3 or TRBV12-4 to TRBJ2-7; 8 bases agree with TRBD1. This CDR3 spans 14 amino acids. Germline trimming cut 3 bases from V and 6 bases from J; bases unmatched to any gene: 7. The CDR3 sequence: CASSLPTGVREQYF. CDR3 DNA sequence: TGTGCCAGCAGTTTGCCGACAGGGGTTCGCGAGCAGTACTTC.

This sequence joins TRBV9 and TRBJ2-3; 10 bases line up with TRBD2. Trimming took 0 bases from V and 2 from J; bases not matched to a gene: 6. The CDR3 is 17 amino acids. The germline V gene encodes CDR1 SGDLS and CDR2 YYNGEE. In DNA form, the CDR3 reads TGTGCCAGCAGCGTAGCGGGAAGCGGGGGGGCCACAGATACGCAGTATTTT. Translated: CASSVAGSGGATDTQYF. Combining the CDR3 with reference TRBV9 and TRBJ2-3 gives the whole variable domain DSGVTQTPKHLITATGQRVTLRCSPRSGDLSVYWYQQSLDQGLQFLIQYYNGEERAKGNILERFSAQQFPDLHSELNLSSLELGDSALYFCASSVAGSGGATDTQYFGPGTRLTVL.

The V and J genes are TRBV11-2 and TRBJ2-1; 9 positions match TRBD2. V lost 5 bases and J lost 10; bases outside the gene matches: 15. CDR3 length: 16 residues. Germline assignment: CDR1 SGHAT and CDR2 FQNNGV. CDR3 region: CASSGGTRGGAQEQFF. CDR3 DNA: TGTGCCAGCAGCGGGGGGACTCGCGGGGGGGCCCAGGAGCAGTTCTTC.

This clonotype occurred a few times. V usage is TRBV5-6 and J usage is TRBJ1-2, with D perhaps TRBD1 (6 bases). Germline CDR1 is SGHDT and CDR2 is YYEEEE. The CDR3 spans 16 residues. Trimming removed 1 base at V and 4 bases at J, with 17 bases between. The CDR3 DNA follows: TGTGCCAGCAGCTTGATCGCAGGGGATGTCGGCTATGGCTACACCTTC. Translated: CASSLIAGDVGYGYTF.

This clonotype was recorded a few times. CDR3 amino acids: CASSSDSNSPLHF. CDR3 coding DNA: TGCGCCAGCAGCTCGGACAGTAATTCACCCCTCCACTTT. This chain uses TRBV5-1 with TRBJ1-6, with D tentatively TRBD1 (6 bases). V shed 3 bases and J shed 6 bases, with 7 bases lying between them. The CDR3 spans 13 residues. The germline V gene has CDR1 SGHRS and CDR2 YFSETQ.

V usage is TRBV4-3 and J usage is TRBJ2-3, with no clear D. The germline CDR1 and CDR2 sequences are LGHNA and YSLEER. The CDR3 contains 14 residues. V was clipped by 8 bases and J by 4 bases, with 16 bases between them. CDR3: CASGSERSADTQYF. The CDR3 region has the DNA TGCGCCAGCGGGTCGGAAAGGAGCGCAGATACGCAGTATTTT.

This clonotype was seen a few times. The chain is built from TRBV11-2 and TRBJ1-2; D remains ambiguous. CDR1 is SGHAT and CDR2 is FQNNGV in the germline V gene. The CDR3 runs to 13 residues. V shed 0 bases and J shed 9 bases, with 11 bases lying between them. The CDR3 coding sequence is TGTGCCAGCAGCTTAGACGGGATCAGGAGCTACACCTTC. The encoded protein is CASSLDGIRSYTF.

CDR3 region: CASSHPSARQFF. The CDR3 DNA is TGTGCCAGCAGCCACCCCAGCGCTCGGCAGTTCTTC. The V call is TRBV3-1, the J call TRBJ2-1, with unresolved D. Germline CDR1 LGHDT, CDR2 YNNKEL (reference sequence). V was cut by 3 bases and J by 12 bases, with 12 bases left in between. The CDR3 is 12 amino acids.

This clonotype was seen a single time. A junction boundary mismatches the germline segment, possibly from a read error. The V call is TRBV10-3, the J call TRBJ2-7, with D tentatively TRBD1 (5 bases). Germline V gene data show CDR1 as ENHRY and CDR2 as SYGVKD. There are 15 residues in the CDR3. CDR3 nucleotide sequence: TGTGCCATCAGTGAGCGCCAGGGTTCCTCCTGCGAGCAGTACTTC. Amino acids: CAISERQGSSCEQYF.

The chain links TRBV7-2 to TRBJ2-1; D perhaps matches TRBD1 (7 bases). CDR1 and CDR2 from the germline V gene are SGHTA and FQGNSA. Trimming pared 5 bases from V and 6 bases from J, leaving 26 bases between. The CDR3 loop spans 18 amino acids. The CDR3 spells CASSRRGGTASNFNEQFF. The CDR3 nucleotides read TGTGCCAGCAGCCGGCGTGGGGGGACAGCGAGTAACTTCAATGAGCAGTTCTTC.

V and J are TRBV5-6 and TRBJ1-2; 9 nucleotides line up with TRBD1. There are 15 residues in the CDR3. CDR1 SGHDT and CDR2 YYEEEE come from the germline V gene. J was trimmed by 4 bases and V by 2 bases; bases with no gene match: 6. The DNA of the CDR3 is TGTGCCAGCAGCTTATGGGACAGGGAGGCCTATGGCTACACCTTC. Amino acids: CASSLWDREAYGYTF.

A few counts support this clonotype. CDR3 DNA sequence: TGTGCCACCAGCCCCGGGACAGAGTATGGCTACACCTTC. Protein: CATSPGTEYGYTF. The V call is TRBV15, the J call TRBJ1-2; 7 positions match TRBD1. The CDR3 sequence is 13 residues long. CDR1 LNHNV and CDR2 YYDKDF come from the germline V gene (reference sequence). Germline trimming cut 5 bases from V and 5 bases from J; bases unmatched to any gene: 5.

The table lists this clonotype with many counts. V and J are TRBV20-1 and TRBJ2-1; D perhaps matches TRBD2 (5 bases). Germline V gives CDR1 DFQATT, CDR2 SNEGSKA (reference sequence). The CDR3 is 15 amino acids. V lost 0 bases, J lost 0 bases, and 9 bases lay in between. The CDR3 region has the DNA TGCAGTGCTAGAGATCCGCTAGCCTCCTACAATGAGCAGTTCTTC. Its protein is CSARDPLASYNEQFF.

The sample holds a few counts of this clonotype. The V call is TRBV20-1, the J call TRBJ2-1; TRBD2 matches at 7 bases. Germline CDR1 and CDR2: DFQATT and SNEGSKA (reference sequence). There are 16 residues in the CDR3. Unmatched junction bases numbered 13, after V lost 6 bases and J lost 2 bases. The CDR3 loop reads CSAIGAGLAAYNEQFF. CDR3 nucleotide sequence: TGCAGTGCCATAGGAGCTGGCCTAGCGGCCTACAATGAGCAGTTCTTC.

This clonotype was found many times. The V call is TRBV30, the J call TRBJ2-1; 9 bases are shared with TRBD1. CDR1 GTSNPN and CDR2 SVGIG come from the germline V gene (reference sequence). With V trimmed by 2 bases and J by 2 bases, 4 bases remained unmatched. The CDR3 is 15 amino acids. The CDR3 DNA sequence: TGTGCCTGGAGTTCCGGGACAGGGACCTACAATGAGCAGTTCTTC. The encoded protein is CAWSSGTGTYNEQFF.

This chain uses TRBV7-2 with TRBJ2-7; perhaps TRBD2 as D (5 bases). CDR3 length: 15 residues. Germline V lookup: CDR1 SGHTA, CDR2 FQGNSA. Between the trimmed V and J ends, which lost 5 bases and 4 bases, there was a span of 18 bases. The CDR3 nucleotides are TGTGCCAGCAGCCCCCCACTAGGTTCCGGGTACGAGCAGTACTTC. This encodes CASSPPLGSGYEQYF.

This clonotype has more than one count but fewer than ten. The genes are TRBV7-6 and TRBJ2-1, with TRBD2 identical over 7 bases. CDR1 and CDR2 (germline): SGHVS, FNYEAQ. This CDR3 spans 17 amino acids. J lost 5 bases, V lost 3 bases, and 13 bases had no gene match. The CDR3: CASSFLDRDYGDNEQFF. Here the CDR3 DNA reads TGTGCCAGCAGCTTTTTAGATCGGGACTATGGGGACAATGAGCAGTTCTTC.

Many counts were recorded for this clonotype. Germline is not matched at one junction end, which may reflect a read error. This rearrangement joins TRBV5-1 to TRBJ1-1, with D uncertain. The CDR3 sequence is 13 residues long. Germline V gene data show CDR1 as SGHRS and CDR2 as YFSETQ. The CDR3 DNA follows: TGTGCCAGCAGTTTCGCCGGGAACACTGAAGCTTTCTTT. This sequence encodes CASSFAGNTEAFF.